The present T cell receptor beta chain was sequenced within a study of blood T cell repertoires in COVID-19 (dated by TCRdb to about 2020). Regarding the complete study: Samples covering the acute and convalescent phases of COVID-19 were provided by collaborators in the United States, Italy and Spain. The material from the prospective study consisted of cDNA or gDNA derived from T cells, B-cell-depleted T cells, or PBMCs. Deeply sampled blood TCRbeta repertoires from subjects exposed to, actively infected with, or recovered from COVID-19 were included in the dataset. A freely available public database, intended as a resource for researchers studying the immune response to SARS-CoV-2, is where the repertoires were released. The samples were drawn from the first 160 participants of the ongoing ImmuneRACE study and from more than 1,000 subjects provided by 6 global collaborators. A de-identified subject ID, COVID-19 status, age in years and sex were almost always included in the sample metadata. Where available, HLA class I and class II types were obtained from metadata supplied by the sample provider rather than from assay-based typing. General findings and caveats noted by the study authors: Clinical and demographic metadata were provided uncurated, with the amount varying by source and participant.

TCRbeta CDR3 regions were amplified from genomic DNA by means of the immunoSEQ Assay, a bias-controlled multiplex PCR. The authors processed their data as follows. The number of nucleated cells in each sample was estimated by amplification of reference gene primers within the assay. To quantify the absolute abundance of each unique TCRbeta CDR3 rearrangement, sequence reads were collapsed and filtered. For each sample, productive Simpson clonality was calculated as the square root of Simpson's diversity index over productive rearrangements. Entries here come from immuneACCESS through TCRdb and include only in-frame sequences with V and J called. Some clones fail to appear in such tables; in the studies checked, an unresolved V gene covers under half of the shortfall, and the cause of the remainder is unknown. V, J and clone size are those of that table, while D and trimming were read from the DNA. This sample has more than 300,000 clones in its table, and 88% of those were observed once. The top ten clonotypes cover about 6.7% of the sample.

A word on this clone: Its antigen has not been determined. No much larger clone exists at a distance of one base, and base qualities are not known.

The CDR3, cysteine through phenylalanine, is 14 amino acids long. Left in the record is the CDR3 DNA by itself, 42 bases read in frame from the first base. Unmatched junction bases come to 2, with V trimmed by 6 bases and J by 6 bases. The CDR1 and CDR2 encoded by the germline V gene are SNHLY and FYNNEI. In Seattle, one collaborating source enrolled patients while the infection was active and tracked those patients longitudinally over the course of disease. Each collaborating institution followed its own protocols to collect whole blood in K2EDTA tubes. For TCRbeta analysis, collaborators shipped samples as frozen whole blood, isolated PBMCs, or DNA extracted from either of those sample types.

The sequence was obtained from a woman between 65 and 79 years old with COVID-19, enrolled during active disease. The rearrangement combines TRBV2 with TRBJ2-3, and TRBD2 aligns with 14 junction nucleotides. The sequencing input was peripheral blood. The sequenced DNA: TGTGCCAGCAGGACTAGCGGGGGGGCGGATACGCAGTATTTT. It translates to CASRTSGGADTQYF.